The 30 T cell receptor beta chains reported below all come from one sample, sequenced in a study of chemoradiotherapy in HPV16-positive cancers (dated by TCRdb to the early 2020s). Library method: the immunoSEQ multiplex PCR assay. TCRdb provides this immuneACCESS table in a form limited to in-frame rearrangements. Some clones are lacking; in checked studies, under half of them reflect an unresolved V gene, and why the rest are absent is not known. The table for this sample lists tens of thousands of clones; 89% of them were counted only once. The top ten clones comprise around 3% of the sample. Sequencing was performed on blood, taken from a patient who underwent chemoradiotherapy. These receptors came from a human donor with HPV-associated anogenital cancer.

The V call is TRBV4-1, the J call TRBJ1-6; D unresolved. The CDR3 totals 14 residues. Germline-derived CDR1 and CDR2 are MGHRA and YSYEKL. V was shortened by 0 bases and J by 10 bases, with 10 bases between the two germline ends. In DNA, the CDR3 is TGCGCCAGCAGCCAAGATAGGGCACCCTCACCCCTCCACTTT. Translation gives CASSQDRAPSPLHF.

This clone appeared once. The chain recombines TRBV7-2 with TRBJ2-7, with D perhaps TRBD1 or TRBD2 (5 bases each). Trimming took 5 bases from V and 9 from J, leaving 17 bases between them. Per the germline V gene, CDR1 is SGHTA and CDR2 is FQGNSA. This CDR3 is built from 13 residues. The CDR3 region is CASSPTLAGGQYF. For the CDR3, the DNA is TGTGCCAGCAGCCCCACTCTCGCTGGGGGGCAGTACTTC.

The CDR3 DNA is TGTGCCAGCAATCTAGCGGGAGCGGCAGATACGCAGTATTTT. Residues: CASNLAGAADTQYF. The chain recombines TRBV2 with TRBJ2-3; 10 bases line up with TRBD2. V gave up 7 bases and J gave up 4 bases; unmatched junction bases: 5. CDR1 is SNHLY, CDR2 FYNNEI, per germline. There are 14 residues in the CDR3.

The V gene is TRBV19, the J gene TRBJ2-7, with D possibly matching TRBD2 (6 bases). The CDR3 has 15 residues. Trimming cost V 6 bases and J 0 bases, with 15 bases left between them. The V gene's germline CDR1 is LNHDA and CDR2 SQIVND (reference sequence). CDR3 protein: CASRGNRDSSYEQYF. As DNA, the CDR3 is TGTGCCAGTAGAGGGAACCGGGACTCCTCCTACGAGCAGTACTTC.

The chain couples TRBV13 to TRBJ2-1, with TRBD1 matching 11 bases. The CDR3 is 15 residues long. In germline, CDR1 is PRHDT, CDR2 FYEKMQ (reference sequence). The V segment lost 4 bases and the J segment 6 bases; nucleotides outside the gene matches: 5. CDR3 sequence reads: CASSSGQGARNEQFF. In DNA, the CDR3 is TGTGCCAGCAGCTCCGGACAGGGGGCGCGCAATGAGCAGTTCTTC. The entire variable domain, with the rest obtained from reference TRBV13 and TRBJ2-1, is as follows: AAGVIQSPRHLIKEKRETATLKCYPIPRHDTVYWYQQGPGQDPQFLISFYEKMQSDKGSIPDRFSAQQFSDYHSELNMSSLELGDSALYFCASSSGQGARNEQFFGPGTRLTVL.

The table lists this clone with a few counts. The V and J genes are TRBV21-1 and TRBJ1-4. TRBV21-1 is termed a pseudogene. This CDR3 is built from 8 residues. As DNA, the CDR3 is TGTGCCAGCAGCAAAGAGACTTTT. This codes for CASSKETF.

The rearrangement uses TRBV30 and TRBJ2-3; 13 bases align to TRBD2. This CDR3 has 16 residues. V shed 3 bases, J shed 4 bases, and the junction held 7 bases outside the gene matches. Germline CDR1 GTSNPN, CDR2 SVGIG (reference sequence). This chain's CDR3 is CAWSPRLAGGADTQYF. As DNA, the CDR3 is TGTGCCTGGAGCCCGAGACTAGCGGGGGGTGCAGATACGCAGTATTTT. Supplemented by reference TRBV30 and TRBJ2-3, the full variable domain reads SQTIHQWPATLVQPVGSPLSLECTVEGTSNPNLYWYRQAAGRGLQLLFYSVGIGQISSEVPQNLSASRPQDRQFILSSKKLLLSDSGFYLCAWSPRLAGGADTQYFGPGTRLTVL.

The rearrangement links TRBV4-3 to TRBJ2-7; D unresolved. V was pared by 0 bases and J by 0 bases, with 6 bases between. There are 14 residues in the CDR3. Germline V gene sequence: CDR1 LGHNA, CDR2 YSLEER. For the CDR3, the DNA is TGCGCCAGCAGCCAAGAGCCGAGCTCCTACGAGCAGTACTTC. This sequence encodes CASSQEPSSYEQYF.

V is TRBV19 and J is TRBJ2-3; TRBD2 aligns across 7 bases. Germline loops: CDR1 LNHDA, CDR2 SQIVND (reference sequence). CDR3 length: 16 amino acids. J was trimmed by 0 bases and V by 2 bases; bases with no gene match: 5. The CDR3 sequence is CASSIRAGASTDTQYF. For the CDR3, the DNA is TGTGCCAGTAGTATAAGGGCGGGAGCGAGCACAGATACGCAGTATTTT. Complete variable domain (other parts from reference TRBV19 and TRBJ2-3): DGGITQSPKYLFRKEGQNVTLSCEQNLNHDAMYWYRQDPGQGLRLIYYSQIVNDFQKGDIAEGYSVSREKKESFPLTVTSAQKNPTAFYLCASSIRAGASTDTQYFGPGTRLTVL.

This chain joins TRBV11-2 and TRBJ2-1, with 8 bases lining up with TRBD2. This CDR3 spans 15 amino acids. With 0 bases clipped from V and 8 bases from J, the junction kept 6 bases outside the gene matches. Germline assignment: CDR1 SGHAT and CDR2 FQNNGV. The CDR3 loop is CASSLEVAGRDEQFF. The CDR3 nucleotides are TGTGCCAGCAGCTTAGAGGTAGCGGGAAGGGATGAGCAGTTCTTC.

The chain joins TRBV5-4 to TRBJ2-7; perhaps D is TRBD1 or TRBD2 (5 bases each). Trimming left V 0 bases short and J 0 bases short, with 13 bases between. CDR1 SGHNT and CDR2 YYREEE come from the germline V gene (reference sequence). This CDR3 contains 16 residues. The CDR3 sequence is CASSLGSWGSSYEQYF. The CDR3 region has the DNA TGTGCCAGCAGCTTGGGTTCATGGGGGAGCTCCTACGAGCAGTACTTC.

This clone was seen only a few times. The chain recombines TRBV6-1 with TRBJ2-7; 11 bases align to TRBD1. J was trimmed by 3 bases and V by 2 bases; bases with no gene match: 3. This CDR3 region has 15 residues. Germline V gene lookup returns CDR1 MNHNS and CDR2 SASEGT. The CDR3 reads CASSERTGGVYEQYF. CDR3 nucleotides: TGTGCCAGCAGTGAAAGGACAGGGGGCGTCTACGAGCAGTACTTC.

The chain recombines TRBV7-9 with TRBJ2-7; 11 bases align to TRBD1. The germline gives CDR1 SEHNR, CDR2 FQNEAQ (reference sequence). This CDR3 has 17 residues. J was trimmed by 4 bases and V by 1 base; bases with no gene match: 9. This chain's CDR3 is CASSLGGTGGLSYEQYF. CDR3 coding DNA: TGTGCCAGCAGCTTAGGTGGGACAGGGGGTCTTAGTTACGAGCAGTACTTC.

The chain has TRBV7-2 and TRBJ2-5, with a possible D match to TRBD1 (6 bases). The V gene lost 5 bases and the J gene lost 5 bases, with 18 bases spanning the gap. Germline CDR1 SGHTA, CDR2 FQGNSA. This CDR3 contains 15 residues. This CDR3 reads CASSSTGTPGETQYF. The CDR3 DNA reads as TGTGCCAGCAGCAGTACCGGGACACCCGGGGAGACCCAGTACTTC.

The chain recombines TRBV5-1 with TRBJ2-1; 9 nucleotides agree with TRBD1. Germline V gene sequence: CDR1 SGHRS, CDR2 YFSETQ. After removal of 0 bases from V and 8 bases from J, the junction contained 6 bases not matched to a gene. The CDR3 length is 15 residues. The chain's CDR3 is CASSLGQGEIDEQFF. CDR3 nucleotide sequence: TGCGCCAGCAGCTTGGGACAGGGGGAAATCGATGAGCAGTTCTTC. Full variable domain (outside the CDR3, taken from reference TRBV5-1 and TRBJ2-1): KAGVTQTPRYLIKTRGQQVTLSCSPISGHRSVSWYQQTPGQGLQFLFEYFSETQRNKGNFPGRFSGRQFSNSRSEMNVSTLELGDSALYLCASSLGQGEIDEQFFGPGTRLTVL.

The CDR3 here is CASSGEGGASTDTQYF. The CDR3 DNA follows: TGTGCCAGCAGCGGAGAGGGGGGAGCTAGCACAGATACGCAGTATTTT. The chain uses TRBV9 and TRBJ2-3; D possibly uses TRBD1 or TRBD2 (6 bases each). Germline V gives CDR1 SGDLS, CDR2 YYNGEE. V lost 3 bases, J lost 0 bases, and 14 bases lay in between. The CDR3 consists of 16 residues.

V and J are TRBV5-1 and TRBJ2-1, with a possible D match to TRBD1 (6 bases). The germline V gene has CDR1 SGHRS and CDR2 YFSETQ. The CDR3 is 16 amino acids. Trimming shortened V by 4 bases and J by 0 bases, and 14 bases separated the two germline ends. The CDR3 is CASSTGQLISYNEQFF. The CDR3 coding sequence is TGCGCCAGCAGCACCGGACAGCTCATCTCCTACAATGAGCAGTTCTTC.

The chain couples TRBV27 to TRBJ1-5, with a possible D match to TRBD1 (5 bases). The CDR3 length is 15 residues. Trimming stripped 0 bases from V and 4 bases from J, with 10 bases between. Germline CDR1 and CDR2: MNHEY and SMNVEV (reference sequence). CDR3 DNA sequence: TGTGCCAGCAGTTTATCCGGTGGGGGTAATCAGCCCCAGCATTTT. Translation gives CASSLSGGGNQPQHF.

The chain recombines TRBV6-5 with TRBJ1-1; the D gene is possibly TRBD1 (5 bases). The CDR3 has 14 amino acids. Trimming left V 3 bases short and J 1 base short, with 9 bases between. Germline loops: CDR1 MNHEY, CDR2 SVGAGI. DNA for the CDR3: TGTGCCAGCAGTTATTCAGGGAGGAACACTGAAGCTTTCTTT. It yields the protein CASSYSGRNTEAFF.

The rearrangement links TRBV6-4 to TRBJ2-2; D is unclear. This CDR3 comprises 14 residues. Trimming removed 0 bases at V and 6 bases at J, with 8 bases between. Looked up from germline, CDR1 is MRHNA and CDR2 is SNTAGT. The CDR3 spells CASSDSETAGELFF. In DNA, the CDR3 is TGTGCCAGCAGTGACTCTGAAACGGCCGGGGAGCTGTTTTTT.

The chain joins TRBV18 to TRBJ1-1, with TRBD1 matching over 8 bases. Losses at the gene ends were 3 bases for V and 5 bases for J; bases not matched to a gene: 5. CDR3 length equals 14 residues. Germline V CDR1 and CDR2: KGHSH, LQKENI. The CDR3 sequence: CASSPGQGLTEAFF. CDR3 bases: TGTGCCAGCTCACCTGGACAGGGATTGACTGAAGCTTTCTTT.

The V and J genes are TRBV14 and TRBJ1-4; D call uncertain. The germline CDR1 and CDR2 sequences are SGHDN and FVKESK. CDR3 size: 13 residues. V gave up 5 bases and J gave up 8 bases, with 12 bases separating them. The CDR3 region is CASSIGYEEKLFF. The CDR3 nucleotides are TGTGCCAGCAGCATAGGGTATGAAGAAAAACTGTTTTTT.

The V and J genes are TRBV9 and TRBJ2-1, with TRBD1 matching over 8 bases. The germline CDR1 and CDR2 sequences are SGDLS and YYNGEE. CDR3 size: 15 residues. V lost 0 bases to trimming and J lost 3 bases; unmatched junction nucleotides: 2. The CDR3 DNA is TGTGCCAGCAGCGTAGATGGGACAGGCTACAATGAGCAGTTCTTC. It is translated as CASSVDGTGYNEQFF.

CDR3 in amino acids: CASSEGNLNTEAFF. The CDR3 DNA reads as TGTGCCAGCAGTGAAGGAAACTTGAACACTGAAGCTTTCTTT. V usage is TRBV6-5 and J usage is TRBJ1-1, with D unclear. The V end lost 5 bases, the J end lost 0 bases, and 10 bases lay between the germline ends. Germline CDR1 and CDR2: MNHEY and SVGAGI. The CDR3 extends over 14 amino acids.

The chain carries TRBV20-1 and TRBJ2-5; D is unclear. There are 11 residues in the CDR3. Germline assignment: CDR1 DFQATT and CDR2 SNEGSKA (reference sequence). Trimming pared 6 bases from V and 1 base from J, leaving 6 bases between. CDR3 in amino acids: CSAVLQETQYF. The CDR3 DNA follows: TGCAGTGCCGTCCTCCAAGAGACCCAGTACTTC.

This chain connects TRBV2 to TRBJ2-3; D call uncertain. This CDR3 is 14 amino acids long. Germline V CDR1 and CDR2: SNHLY, FYNNEI. V gave up 2 bases and J gave up 2 bases, with 8 bases separating them. The CDR3 spells CASSEIGLTDTQYF. CDR3 nucleotide sequence: TGTGCCAGCAGTGAAATTGGCCTCACAGATACGCAGTATTTT.

CDR3 bases: TGTGCCAGCAGGACACGGGACGGAGGGCCCCAGCATTTT. Translation gives CASRTRDGGPQHF. J is TRBJ1-5 and V is TRBV6-5; maybe TRBD1 (5 bases). The V gene's germline CDR1 is MNHEY and CDR2 SVGAGI. The CDR3 extends over 13 amino acids. V was trimmed by 6 bases and J by 9 bases, leaving 15 bases between them.

The gene calls are TRBV7-9 and TRBJ1-2; D is uncertain. V lost 2 bases to trimming and J lost 7 bases, with 17 bases between them. The germline gives CDR1 SEHNR, CDR2 FQNEAQ (reference sequence). The CDR3 loop spans 15 amino acids. The CDR3 DNA follows: TGTGCCAGCAGCTTAATACTTAGTAGAATGGGTGGCTACACCTTC. It is translated as CASSLILSRMGGYTF.

The gene calls are TRBV9 and TRBJ2-3; no firm D call. Germline assignment: CDR1 SGDLS and CDR2 YYNGEE. Trimming shortened V by 3 bases and J by 2 bases, and 10 bases separated the two germline ends. The CDR3 is made up of 14 amino acids. CDR3 region: CASSAATHTDTQYF. DNA of the CDR3: TGTGCCAGCAGCGCCGCTACCCACACAGATACGCAGTATTTT.

In this sample, this clone turned up once. The V call is TRBV25-1, the J call TRBJ1-3; D gene uncertain. The CDR3 is made up of 15 amino acids. CDR1 is MGHDK, CDR2 SYGVNS, per germline. V lost 3 bases and J lost 0, with 9 bases in between. CDR3: CASSDAGNSGNTIYF. In DNA, the CDR3 is TGTGCCAGCAGTGATGCGGGGAACTCTGGAAACACCATATATTTT. Using reference TRBV25-1 and TRBJ1-3 for the parts outside the CDR3, the full variable domain is EADIYQTPRYLVIGTGKKITLECSQTMGHDKMYWYQQDPGMELHLIHYSYGVNSTEKGDLSSESTVSRIRTEHFPLTLESARPSHTSQYLCASSDAGNSGNTIYFGEGSWLTVV.